The 30 T cell receptor beta chains below come from one sample, sequenced in a study of blood T cell repertoires in COVID-19. The data were produced by immunoSEQ multiplex PCR, yet TCRdb's version contains in-frame clones alone and is incomplete. The sample consists of about 82,000 clones, around 83% of them appearing once. The sequenced sample consisted of peripheral blood. The source is an older woman with acute or convalescent COVID-19.

J is TRBJ1-1 and V is TRBV19; the D gene is possibly TRBD1 (6 bases). Germline V CDR1 and CDR2: LNHDA, SQIVND (reference sequence). V lost 2 bases to trimming and J lost 0 bases, with 13 bases between them. The CDR3 has 16 amino acids. CDR3: CASSISPTGVNTEAFF. DNA of the CDR3: TGTGCCAGTAGTATATCACCGACAGGAGTGAACACTGAAGCTTTCTTT.

V is TRBV10-1 and J is TRBJ2-7; possibly TRBD1 for D (5 bases). CDR1 and CDR2 from the germline V gene are WNHNN and SYGVQD (reference sequence). The V end lost 3 bases, the J end lost 4 bases, and 13 bases lay between the germline ends. The CDR3 runs 14 residues. In nucleotides, the CDR3 is TGCGCCAGCAGTGAAGGTGGCAGGGTGTACGAGCAGTACTTC. It yields the protein CASSEGGRVYEQYF.

The J gene is TRBJ2-2, the V gene TRBV5-1, with D possibly TRBD2 on 7 matching bases. Germline-derived CDR1 and CDR2 are SGHRS and YFSETQ. Deletions cut 0 bases from V and 6 bases from J, with 12 bases between. The CDR3 runs to 15 residues. CDR3: CASSLASGGSGELFF. The CDR3 nucleotides are TGCGCCAGCAGCTTGGCTTCGGGGGGCTCCGGGGAGCTGTTTTTT. Together with reference TRBV5-1 and TRBJ2-2, the CDR3 gives the full variable domain: KAGVTQTPRYLIKTRGQQVTLSCSPISGHRSVSWYQQTPGQGLQFLFEYFSETQRNKGNFPGRFSGRQFSNSRSEMNVSTLELGDSALYLCASSLASGGSGELFFGEGSRLTVL.

V and J are TRBV9 and TRBJ2-3, with D hard to call. The CDR3 totals 15 residues. Trimming cost V 3 bases and J 0 bases, with 11 bases left between them. The germline CDR1 and CDR2 sequences are SGDLS and YYNGEE. The CDR3, as DNA: TGTGCCAGCAGCGGGCACAGCCTGAGCACAGATACGCAGTATTTT. It yields the protein CASSGHSLSTDTQYF.

The V and J genes are TRBV5-4 and TRBJ2-5; D is perhaps TRBD2 (6 bases). This CDR3 contains 14 residues. Germline V gene data show CDR1 as SGHNT and CDR2 as YYREEE (reference sequence). V was pared by 4 bases and J by 3 bases, with 13 bases between. In nucleotides, the CDR3 is TGTGCCAGCAGCCTCCCGGGGGTGGAAGAGACCCAGTACTTC. As protein: CASSLPGVEETQYF.

The chain employs TRBV9 and TRBJ1-1, with TRBD1 identical over 8 bases. CDR1 and CDR2 from the germline V gene are SGDLS and YYNGEE. The CDR3 extends over 14 amino acids. Trimming at V came to 4 bases and at J to 5 bases, leaving 7 bases not matched to a gene. The CDR3 sequence: CASSRQGSSTEAFF. CDR3 nucleotides: TGTGCCAGCAGCCGACAGGGGAGCTCGACTGAAGCTTTCTTT.

The chain recombines TRBV5-1 with TRBJ2-5; D is possibly TRBD1 (5 bases). Trimming stripped 4 bases from V and 5 bases from J, with 12 bases between. The CDR3 contains 13 residues. Germline CDR1 SGHRS, CDR2 YFSETQ. The CDR3 DNA is TGCGCCAGCAGCCCGGTAGGGGCTGAGACCCAGTACTTC. Its translation is CASSPVGAETQYF.

The V gene is TRBV11-2, the J gene TRBJ1-3; TRBD1 matches 8 bases. The CDR3 has 14 residues. Germline loops: CDR1 SGHAT, CDR2 FQNNGV. The junction had 11 bases not matched to a gene; V was cut back by 5 bases and J by 11 bases. CDR3 loop: CASSLGQGGSPIYF. The CDR3 nucleotides read TGTGCCAGCAGCCTCGGACAGGGTGGAAGCCCCATATATTTT.

The chain recombines TRBV19 with TRBJ1-1; D unresolved. This CDR3 is built from 14 residues. Looked up from germline, CDR1 is LNHDA and CDR2 is SQIVND (reference sequence). The V end was cut by 8 bases, the J end by 0 bases, with 13 bases between. This CDR3 is CASGRTTVNTEAFF. CDR3 bases: TGTGCCAGTGGGAGAACGACGGTGAACACTGAAGCTTTCTTT. Combining the CDR3 with reference TRBV19 and TRBJ1-1 gives the whole variable domain DGGITQSPKYLFRKEGQNVTLSCEQNLNHDAMYWYRQDPGQGLRLIYYSQIVNDFQKGDIAEGYSVSREKKESFPLTVTSAQKNPTAFYLCASGRTTVNTEAFFGQGTRLTVV.

This clone was recorded a few times. This chain joins TRBV7-2 and TRBJ2-2; D remains ambiguous. In germline, CDR1 is SGHTA, CDR2 FQGNSA. This CDR3 comprises 19 residues. With 5 bases removed from V and 2 bases from J, the gap between germline ends came to 24 bases. This CDR3 is CASSPYTTRRRSNTGELFF. The CDR3 bases are TGTGCCAGCAGCCCTTATACGACAAGACGACGGTCTAACACCGGGGAGCTGTTTTTT. Full variable domain (remainder filled in from reference TRBV7-2 and TRBJ2-2): GAGVSQSPSNKVTEKGKDVELRCDPISGHTALYWYRQSLGQGLEFLIYFQGNSAPDKSGLPSDRFSAERTGGSVSTLTIQRTQQEDSAVYLCASSPYTTRRRSNTGELFFGEGSRLTVL.

The gene calls are TRBV7-2 and TRBJ2-3, with 7 bases lining up with TRBD1. Germline-derived CDR1 and CDR2 are SGHTA and FQGNSA. V trimming: 2 bases; J trimming: 13 bases; junction bases outside the gene matches: 3. There are 11 residues in the CDR3. CDR3: CASSLSGQKYF. The CDR3 DNA sequence: TGTGCCAGCAGCTTATCGGGACAGAAGTATTTT.

The chain carries TRBV10-3 and TRBJ2-7; a weak D match, TRBD2 (5 bases). The CDR3 is 14 amino acids. V was pared by 8 bases and J by 4 bases, with 18 bases between. Germline-derived CDR1 and CDR2 are ENHRY and SYGVKD. The CDR3 is CAISEGGLRYEQYF. CDR3 bases: TGTGCCATCTCAGAAGGCGGACTCCGTTACGAGCAGTACTTC.

This rearrangement joins TRBV9 to TRBJ2-2; 13 bases match TRBD2. Germline V gene data show CDR1 as SGDLS and CDR2 as YYNGEE. Trimming took 4 bases from V and 6 from J; bases not matched to a gene: 12. The CDR3 spans 18 residues. In nucleotides, the CDR3 is TGTGCCAGCAGCTCCCCACTAGCGGGGGGGGTTATGGCCGGGGAGCTGTTTTTT. It specifies CASSSPLAGGVMAGELFF.

The rearrangement joins TRBV10-3 to TRBJ1-1, with 10 bases fitting TRBD1. This CDR3 is built from 12 residues. The junction had 2 bases not matched to a gene; V was cut back by 10 bases and J by 3 bases. Germline CDR1 and CDR2: ENHRY and SYGVKD. CDR3 nucleotides: TGTGCCACTGGACAGGGGGACACTGAAGCTTTCTTT. It codes for CATGQGDTEAFF.

The chain uses TRBV5-1 and TRBJ2-5; D might be TRBD1 (5 bases). The CDR3 totals 11 residues. Germline V CDR1 and CDR2: SGHRS, YFSETQ. Trimming cost V 10 bases and J 3 bases, with 10 bases left between them. CDR3 in amino acids: CAGQLKETQYF. CDR3 DNA: TGCGCCGGACAACTTAAAGAGACCCAGTACTTC. The full variable domain, in which reference TRBV5-1 and TRBJ2-5 provide the parts outside the CDR3, is KAGVTQTPRYLIKTRGQQVTLSCSPISGHRSVSWYQQTPGQGLQFLFEYFSETQRNKGNFPGRFSGRQFSNSRSEMNVSTLELGDSALYLCAGQLKETQYFGPGTRLLVL.

The J gene is TRBJ1-1, the V gene TRBV12-3 or TRBV12-4; possibly TRBD1 for D (6 bases). CDR3 length: 13 amino acids. Trimming took off 5 bases at V and 5 bases at J, with 12 bases between the two ends. CDR3: CASSPRQETEAFF. The CDR3 DNA follows: TGTGCCAGCAGTCCTCGACAGGAAACTGAAGCTTTCTTT.

In the case of this clone: This sample also contains other DNA sequences that code for the same CDR3. The chain has TRBV7-2 and TRBJ1-5, with D unresolved. Germline V gene lookup returns CDR1 SGHTA and CDR2 FQGNSA. The CDR3 has 13 amino acids. V lost 6 bases, J lost 0 bases, and 6 bases lay in between. The CDR3 spells CASSPYSNQPQHF. The CDR3 bases are TGTGCCAGCAGTCCTTATAGCAATCAGCCCCAGCATTTT.

V gene TRBV24-1 combines with J gene TRBJ2-1; TRBD2 is a possible D gene (5 bases). The V end lost 4 bases, the J end lost 6 bases, and 12 bases lay between the germline ends. Germline V CDR1 and CDR2: KGHDR, SFDVKD. The CDR3 spans 14 residues. The CDR3 protein is CATSDTYGGNEQFF. CDR3 DNA sequence: TGTGCCACCAGTGACACTTACGGAGGCAATGAGCAGTTCTTC.

The rearrangement joins TRBV3-1 (or the pseudogene TRBV3-2) to TRBJ1-2, with D perhaps matching TRBD1 (5 bases). The germline gives CDR1 LGHDT, CDR2 YNNKEL (reference sequence). This CDR3 is 14 amino acids long. V lost 2 bases and J lost 7, with 14 bases in between. CDR3 in DNA: TGTGCCAGCAGCCAACCGGGGGTAAGAACTGGCTACACCTTC. Its protein is CASSQPGVRTGYTF.

The chain has TRBV5-1 and TRBJ1-2; maybe TRBD1 (6 bases). V dropped 0 bases and J dropped 3 bases, with 15 bases sitting between them. There are 16 residues in the CDR3. Per the germline V gene, CDR1 is SGHRS and CDR2 is YFSETQ. The CDR3 sequence is CASSLGRTARDYGYTF. As DNA, the CDR3 is TGCGCCAGCAGCTTGGGCCGGACAGCCAGGGACTATGGCTACACCTTC.

The chain carries TRBV7-2 and TRBJ1-6; no clear D gene. The length of the CDR3 is 13 residues. Trimming took off 3 bases at V and 8 bases at J, with 8 bases between the two ends. CDR1 SGHTA and CDR2 FQGNSA come from the germline V gene. The DNA for the CDR3 is TGTGCCAGCAGCTTGCGGATGGATTCACCCCTCCACTTT. Translated: CASSLRMDSPLHF.

V is TRBV18 and J is TRBJ1-5, with 9 bases matching TRBD1. The CDR3 totals 17 residues. V gave up 6 bases and J gave up 5 bases; unmatched junction bases: 14. Germline V lookup: CDR1 KGHSH, CDR2 LQKENI. The CDR3 region is CASSLTYSRQGDQPQHF. The DNA for the CDR3 is TGTGCCAGCTCCCTGACATACAGTCGACAGGGGGATCAGCCCCAGCATTTT.

The chain uses TRBV7-3 and TRBJ2-1; 9 bases are a match to TRBD1. Looked up from germline, CDR1 is SGHTA and CDR2 is FQGTGA. V lost 4 bases to trimming and J lost 7 bases; unmatched junction nucleotides: 5. The CDR3 extends over 14 amino acids. The CDR3 nucleotides are TGTGCCAGCAGCTCACAGGGGGCTAGGAATGAGCAGTTCTTC. Translating it yields CASSSQGARNEQFF.

The chain recombines TRBV6-5 with TRBJ2-1, with 7 bases that match TRBD1. The V gene's germline CDR1 is MNHEY and CDR2 SVGAGI. The CDR3 has 15 residues. V was pared by 2 bases and J by 3 bases, with 4 bases of the junction left unmatched. The CDR3 protein is CASSYLGTDYNEQFF. In DNA form, the CDR3 reads TGTGCCAGCAGTTACCTAGGGACAGACTACAATGAGCAGTTCTTC.

CDR3 bases: TGTGCCAGCAGCCAAGAGTACGACAGAGAGCAGTTCTTC. Its translation: CASSQEYDREQFF. The chain carries TRBV3-1 (or the pseudogene TRBV3-2) and TRBJ2-1, with D tentatively TRBD1 (5 bases). V dropped 0 bases and J dropped 10 bases, with 10 bases sitting between them. Germline values: CDR1 LGHDT, CDR2 YNNKEL (reference sequence). The CDR3 is made up of 13 amino acids.

The chain couples TRBV6-6 to TRBJ1-1; no definite D call. V was shortened by 6 bases and J by 1 base, with 9 bases between the two germline ends. Germline CDR1 is MNHNY and CDR2 is SVGAGI (reference sequence). The CDR3 spans 13 residues. CDR3 sequence (DNA): TGTGCCAGCAGCGCCGAGGGGAACACTGAAGCTTTCTTT. It encodes CASSAEGNTEAFF.

The rearrangement links TRBV11-2 to TRBJ2-1, with 13 bases matching TRBD2. In germline, CDR1 is SGHAT, CDR2 FQNNGV. This CDR3 is built from 14 residues. Trimming took 4 bases from V and 8 from J; bases not matched to a gene: 2. CDR3 DNA sequence: TGTGCCAGCAGCTCTACTAGCGGGGGGGATGAGCAGTTCTTC. Translation gives CASSSTSGGDEQFF. Supplemented by reference TRBV11-2 and TRBJ2-1, the full variable domain reads EAGVAQSPRYKIIEKRQSVAFWCNPISGHATLYWYQQILGQGPKLLIQFQNNGVVDDSQLPKDRFSAERLKGVDSTLKIQPAKLEDSAVYLCASSSTSGGDEQFFGPGTRLTVL.

This clone showed up just once. The rearrangement links TRBV5-5 to TRBJ1-2, with D uncertain. The germline CDR1 and CDR2 sequences are SGHKS and YYEKEE (reference sequence). V gave up 4 bases and J gave up 3 bases, with 7 bases separating them. This CDR3 comprises 12 residues. The CDR3 nucleotides are TGTGCCAGCAGCACGGTCGACTATGGCTACACCTTC. It specifies CASSTVDYGYTF. Supplemented by reference TRBV5-5 and TRBJ1-2, the full variable domain reads DAGVTQSPTHLIKTRGQQVTLRCSPISGHKSVSWYQQVLGQGPQFIFQYYEKEERGRGNFPDRFSARQFPNYSSELNVNALLLGDSALYLCASSTVDYGYTFGSGTRLTVV.

The chain employs TRBV12-3 or TRBV12-4 and TRBJ1-1, with D unresolved. The CDR3 is 12 residues long. The V gene lost 1 base and the J gene lost 7 bases, with 7 bases spanning the gap. The CDR3 loop is CASSLVLLEAFF. The DNA for the CDR3 is TGTGCCAGCAGTTTAGTACTCCTTGAAGCTTTCTTT.

The rearrangement joins TRBV11-3 to TRBJ1-1; TRBD1 aligns across 7 bases. This CDR3 spans 15 amino acids. CDR1 SGHNT and CDR2 YENEEA come from the germline V gene. Germline trimming cut 4 bases from V and 0 bases from J; bases unmatched to any gene: 5. CDR3 loop: CASSSMTGMNTEAFF. The CDR3 nucleotides are TGTGCCAGCAGCTCGATGACAGGGATGAACACTGAAGCTTTCTTT. Supplemented by reference TRBV11-3 and TRBJ1-1, the full variable domain reads EAGVVQSPRYKIIEKKQPVAFWCNPISGHNTLYWYLQNLGQGPELLIRYENEEAVDDSQLPKDRFSAERLKGVDSTLKIQPAELGDSAVYLCASSSMTGMNTEAFFGQGTRLTVV.